This T cell receptor (beta chain) was sequenced in a study of OX40 agonist ivuxolimab in advanced cancers. V lost 3 bases, J lost 8 bases, and 26 bases lay in between. CDR1 is SGHNT, CDR2 YYREEE, per germline (reference sequence). The CDR3 has 17 residues. Study-level findings and limits: Among expanded peripheral T cells, antigen specificity went undetermined. Relative to CD4+, CD8+ T cells held more expanded clones on average. Clonal expansion among partial responders at 0.1-3.0 mg/kg ranked near the lowest.

At cycle 4 day 1, cycle 7 day 1, and baseline, blood was sampled. TCRdb's copy holds only in-frame clones and misses some; the assay was immunoSEQ multiplex PCR. The sample has about 70,000 clones, 70% to 90% seen once. Comment on this clone: No antigen is known for it.

The chain is built from TRBV5-4 and TRBJ1-2; D perhaps matches TRBD1 (5 bases). The sequence was collected from an adult with an advanced solid tumor such as melanoma, head and neck, liver or kidney cancer. Material: CD4+ or CD8+ T cells sorted from blood, obtained in a trial of the OX40 agonist ivuxolimab. DNA for the CDR3: TGTGCCAGCAGCTCCCCGGTACGGGGCAGGGAGGTCGCCGGCTACACCTTC. Translation: CASSSPVRGREVAGYTF.